These 29 T cell receptor beta chains originate from one sample sequenced in a study of Graves' ophthalmopathy and Graves' hyperthyroidism. The sequenced template was RNA, covering the TCR beta CDR3 region. First-round RT-PCR with HTBI primers preceded a second-round multiplex PCR. TCRdb independently ran MiXCR on the multiplex PCR reads; one entry per CDR3 protein. The sample includes around 470,000 distinct CDR3 sequences, under 15% seen only once; the top ten take 8% to 10%. Input material: blood. The receptors derive from a woman aged 30 to 39 with Graves' ophthalmopathy.

Many counts were recorded for this clonotype. The V call is TRBV11-2, the J call TRBJ2-7; 7 nucleotides match TRBD1. The junction had 9 bases not matched to a gene; V was cut back by 5 bases and J by 2 bases. This CDR3 spans 15 amino acids. Germline assignment: CDR1 SGHAT and CDR2 FQNNGV. For the CDR3, the DNA is TGTGCCAGCAGCCGCGGACAGGACGTTCCCTACGAGCAGTACTTC. Amino acid sequence: CASSRGQDVPYEQYF.

This clonotype was recorded at least ten times. Compared with germline, one end of the junction differs, possibly owing to a read error. This chain links TRBV5-1 with TRBJ1-2; perhaps TRBD1 as D (5 bases). This CDR3 has 12 residues. Germline CDR1 reads SGHRS; CDR2 reads YFSETQ. CDR3 protein: CASSLGTGGYTF. The CDR3 DNA follows: TGTGCCAGCAGCCTCGGGACGGGCGGCTACACCTTC. Full variable domain (missing parts from reference TRBV5-1 and TRBJ1-2): KAGVTQTPRYLIKTRGQQVTLSCSPISGHRSVSWYQQTPGQGLQFLFEYFSETQRNKGNFPGRFSGRQFSNSRSEMNVSTLELGDSALYLCASSLGTGGYTFGSGTRLTVV.

This clonotype was seen repeatedly, ten times or more. Compared with germline, one end of the junction differs, possibly owing to a read error. The chain recombines TRBV28 with TRBJ2-4; D may correspond to TRBD1 or TRBD2 (5 bases each). Germline CDR1 and CDR2: MDHEN and SYDVKM. The CDR3 length is 14 residues. The CDR3 spells CASNLGAGKNIKYF. CDR3 bases: TGTGCCAGCAACTTAGGGGCGGGCAAAAACATTAAGTACTTC. The whole variable domain, filled in from reference TRBV28 and TRBJ2-4, reads DVKVTQSSRYLVKRTGEKVFLECVQDMDHENMFWYRQDPGLGLRLIYFSYDVKMKEKGDIPEGYSVSREKKERFSLILESASTNQTSMYLCASNLGAGKNIKYFGAGTRLSVL.

Only a few counts were recorded for this clonotype. The rearrangement links TRBV15 to TRBJ2-2; D is possibly TRBD1 or TRBD2 (5 bases each). The V and J ends lost 6 bases and 5 bases respectively, with 13 bases between them. The CDR3 runs to 14 residues. Germline V gene lookup returns CDR1 LNHNV and CDR2 YYDKDF (reference sequence). Here the CDR3 DNA reads TGTGCCACCAGGCCCCTGGGGACGACCGGGGAGCTGTTTTTT. As protein: CATRPLGTTGELFF.

The chain has TRBV9 and TRBJ2-2, with 13 positions matching TRBD2. CDR3 size: 16 residues. The junction had 7 bases not matched to a gene; V was cut back by 3 bases and J by 8 bases. Germline V lookup: CDR1 SGDLS, CDR2 YYNGEE. In DNA form, the CDR3 reads TGTGCCAGCAGCGGATCCCAACTAGCGGGAGGGGGGGAGCTGTTTTTT. Protein: CASSGSQLAGGGELFF.

This clonotype was recorded many times. A read error may produce the germline difference seen at one junction end. CDR3 coding DNA: TGTGCCATCAGTGAGTCCAGGGGAGGCCAGGTTGGCTTC. Protein product: CAISESRGGQVGF. J is TRBJ2-7 and V is TRBV10-3; D is possibly TRBD1 or TRBD2 (6 bases each). Germline CDR1 and CDR2: ENHRY and SYGVKD. The CDR3 has 13 amino acids.

Many counts were recorded for this clonotype. V and J are TRBV10-3 and TRBJ1-1; TRBD1 is a possible D gene (5 bases). Germline V CDR1 and CDR2: ENHRY, SYGVKD. The CDR3 runs to 16 residues. Trimming stripped 4 bases from V and 1 base from J, with 16 bases between. The CDR3 here is CAISAWAGTGNTEAFF. The DNA for the CDR3 is TGTGCCATCAGTGCATGGGCAGGGACCGGGAACACTGAAGCTTTCTTT.

This clonotype was detected ten times or more. As DNA, the CDR3 is TGTGCCAGCAGTTTTTTACAGGCGGACACCGGGGAGCTGTTTTTT. Translation: CASSFLQADTGELFF. J is TRBJ2-2 and V is TRBV28; possibly TRBD1 for D (5 bases). CDR1 and CDR2 (germline): MDHEN, SYDVKM. V was cut by 3 bases and J by 3 bases, with 11 bases left in between. The CDR3 extends over 15 amino acids. The variable domain in full, completed from reference TRBV28 and TRBJ2-2, reads DVKVTQSSRYLVKRTGEKVFLECVQDMDHENMFWYRQDPGLGLRLIYFSYDVKMKEKGDIPEGYSVSREKKERFSLILESASTNQTSMYLCASSFLQADTGELFFGEGSRLTVL.

This clonotype was detected many times. The chain recombines TRBV12-3 or TRBV12-4 with TRBJ2-7; 7 positions match TRBD2. This CDR3 contains 17 residues. V dropped 0 bases and J dropped 1; count of bases not matched to a gene: 9. CDR3 bases: TGTGCCAGCAGTTTAGCGTTAACGGGAGGCCTATCCTACGAGCAGTACTTC. Encoded protein: CASSLALTGGLSYEQYF.

The chain recombines TRBV15 with TRBJ2-5; tentative D call: TRBD2 (6 bases). Deletions cut 1 base from V and 4 bases from J, with 13 bases between. The CDR3 runs 15 residues. Germline V gene data show CDR1 as LNHNV and CDR2 as YYDKDF (reference sequence). For the CDR3, the DNA is TGTGCCACCAGCAGAGTACCAGGTAGCGGAGAGACCCAGTACTTC. This encodes CATSRVPGSGETQYF. The full variable domain, its missing parts supplied by reference TRBV15 and TRBJ2-5, is DAMVIQNPRYQVTQFGKPVTLSCSQTLNHNVMYWYQQKSSQAPKLLFHYYDKDFNNEADTPDNFQSRRPNTSFCFLDIRSPGLGDTAMYLCATSRVPGSGETQYFGPGTRLLVL.

This clonotype has at least ten counts. This chain uses TRBV28 with TRBJ1-3; D unresolved. This CDR3 is 13 amino acids long. Trimming removed 7 bases at V and 1 base at J, with 8 bases between. Germline V gene data show CDR1 as MDHEN and CDR2 as SYDVKM. CDR3 nucleotides: TGTGCCAGCACCTTGCCGTCTGGAAACACCATATATTTT. It codes for CASTLPSGNTIYF.

This clonotype was recorded many times. The chain links TRBV13 to TRBJ1-2; D might be TRBD1 (6 bases). Germline-derived CDR1 and CDR2 are PRHDT and FYEKMQ (reference sequence). V was shortened by 3 bases and J by 8 bases, with 10 bases between the two germline ends. This CDR3 region has 12 residues. The CDR3 spells CASSFWTAGYTF. CDR3 nucleotides: TGTGCCAGCAGCTTCTGGACAGCCGGCTACACCTTC.

J is TRBJ2-7 and V is TRBV7-8; tentative D call: TRBD1 (6 bases). Germline lookup yields CDR1 SGHVS and CDR2 FQNEAQ. There are 15 residues in the CDR3. Trimming cost V 5 bases and J 2 bases, with 16 bases left between them. The CDR3, as DNA: TGTGCCAGCAGCCCGCCGCGGTGGGGGCCCTACGAGCAGTACTTC. Encoded protein: CASSPPRWGPYEQYF.

This clonotype came up many times. The chain links TRBV10-2 to TRBJ1-3, with D uncertain. The germline CDR1 and CDR2 sequences are WSHSY and SAAADI. This CDR3 is 13 amino acids long. The V end was cut by 3 bases, the J end by 8 bases, with 11 bases between. CDR3 sequence (DNA): TGCGCCAGCAGTGATCCCCCCGGTTACACCATATATTTT. This sequence encodes CASSDPPGYTIYF.

This clonotype was picked up many times. The V call is TRBV12-3 or TRBV12-4, the J call TRBJ1-5; TRBD1 is a possible D gene (5 bases). This CDR3 spans 13 amino acids. The ends were cut back, 8 bases at V and 7 bases at J, with 15 bases in the middle. CDR3 residues: CASGPGGLQPQHF. CDR3 nucleotide sequence: TGTGCCAGCGGACCGGGGGGTTTACAGCCCCAGCATTTT.

For this clonotype: A much larger clone lies one base from this, so it may be a read error. J is TRBJ1-3 and V is TRBV10-3; D gene ambiguous. Germline CDR1 is ENHRY and CDR2 is SYGVKD. The CDR3 spans 17 residues. Trimming cost V 6 bases and J 2 bases, with 20 bases left between them. DNA of the CDR3: TGTGCCATCAGCCTGCCCGAGAGAGTACTCCCTGGAAACACCATATATTTT. Amino acid sequence: CAISLPERVLPGNTIYF.

J is TRBJ1-1 and V is TRBV2; no definite D call. The germline gives CDR1 SNHLY, CDR2 FYNNEI. There are 12 residues in the CDR3. V lost 1 base, J lost 11 bases, and 11 bases lay in between. The CDR3 protein is CASSEVWSRAFF. In nucleotides, the CDR3 is TGTGCCAGCAGTGAAGTTTGGAGTCGGGCTTTCTTT. Drawing the rest from reference TRBV2 and TRBJ1-1, the complete variable domain is EPEVTQTPSHQVTQMGQEVILRCVPISNHLYFYWYRQILGQKVEFLVSFYNNEISEKSEIFDDQFSVERPDGSNFTLKIRSTKLEDSAMYFCASSEVWSRAFFGQGTRLTVV.

This clonotype appeared a few times. The rearrangement uses TRBV12-3 or TRBV12-4 and TRBJ2-7, with 9 bases matching TRBD2. Trimming cost V 4 bases and J 6 bases; bases outside gene matches: 4. CDR3 length: 13 residues. In DNA form, the CDR3 reads TGTGCCAGCAGTTGGGGACTAGCCAGCGAGCAGTACTTC. This encodes CASSWGLASEQYF.

Worth noting for this clonotype: This may arise from a read error, as a much more abundant clone is one base away. CDR3 region: CASSSMALGASSYEQYF. The DNA of the CDR3 is TGTGCCAGCAGCTCAATGGCGTTGGGGGCATCCTCCTACGAGCAGTACTTC. V gene TRBV11-2 combines with J gene TRBJ2-7, with TRBD1 as a possible D gene (6 bases). The CDR3 length is 17 residues. Trimming removed 4 bases from V and 0 bases from J, with 19 bases in between. Germline values: CDR1 SGHAT, CDR2 FQNNGV.

A word on this clonotype: One junction end does not reproduce the germline sequence, and a read error may be involved. The V gene is TRBV28, the J gene TRBJ2-3, with D perhaps TRBD2 (5 bases). Germline V gene lookup returns CDR1 MDHEN and CDR2 SYDVKM. This CDR3 has 16 amino acids. Here the CDR3 reads CASSFSRGSSTHTQYF. DNA of the CDR3: TGTGCCAGCAGTTTCTCCCGTGGTTCTAGCACACATACGCAGTATTTT.

This clonotype was seen repeatedly, ten times or more. The chain recombines TRBV20-1 with TRBJ1-1, with D possibly TRBD1 on 6 matching bases. Trimming cost V 3 bases and J 4 bases, with 12 bases left between them. Germline V gene lookup returns CDR1 DFQATT and CDR2 SNEGSKA (reference sequence). The CDR3 runs 13 residues. DNA for the CDR3: TGCAGTGCTAGCCGGGGGCGAGTCACTGAAGCTTTCTTT. Translated: CSASRGRVTEAFF.

This clonotype was detected only a few times. A read error may explain this, as a much larger clone is one base away. The chain employs TRBV30 and TRBJ1-6; D unresolved. There are 15 residues in the CDR3. Germline-derived CDR1 and CDR2 are GTSNPN and SVGIG (reference sequence). CDR3 coding DNA: TGTGCCTGGGCCTCCCCCAGGAGCTATAATTCACACCTCCACTTT. Translating gives CAWASPRSYNSHLHF.

The rearrangement links TRBV12-3 or TRBV12-4 to TRBJ2-5; no clear D. The V and J ends lost 5 bases and 2 bases respectively, with 9 bases between them. The length of the CDR3 is 13 residues. CDR3 sequence reads: CASSDLSQETQYF. For the CDR3, the DNA is TGTGCCAGCAGTGACTTGAGTCAAGAGACCCAGTACTTC.

The genes are TRBV19 and TRBJ2-6; D is ambiguous. V shed 9 bases and J shed 1 base, with 19 bases lying between them. The CDR3 spans 17 residues. The germline CDR1 and CDR2 sequences are LNHDA and SQIVND (reference sequence). CDR3: CASSALNWGSGANVLTF. DNA of the CDR3: TGTGCCAGCAGTGCCTTAAATTGGGGTTCTGGGGCCAACGTCCTGACTTTC.

This clonotype was seen at least ten times. CDR3 protein: CASSPTSGTSGSDRQETQYF. Here the CDR3 DNA reads TGTGCCAGCAGCCCTACGTCCGGGACTAGCGGGAGTGATCGGCAAGAGACCCAGTACTTC. The gene calls are TRBV12-3 or TRBV12-4 and TRBJ2-5; TRBD2 matches 14 bases. The CDR3 sequence is 20 residues long. V lost 6 bases to trimming and J lost 2 bases; unmatched junction nucleotides: 17.

The sample holds many counts of this clonotype. CDR3 sequence reads: CASSSAYLLAGGQETQYF. The CDR3, as DNA: TGTGCCAGCAGCTCCGCTTACCTCCTAGCGGGGGGACAAGAGACCCAGTACTTC. This sequence joins TRBV6-1 and TRBJ2-5; 11 nucleotides agree with TRBD2. Trimming removed 6 bases from V and 2 bases from J; junction bases left unmatched: 14. In germline, CDR1 is MNHNS, CDR2 SASEGT. The CDR3 is 18 residues long.

The chain carries TRBV27 and TRBJ1-5; D gene unclear. This CDR3 contains 14 residues. Trimming took off 6 bases at V and 1 base at J, with 10 bases between the two ends. CDR1 and CDR2 (germline): MNHEY, SMNVEV (reference sequence). CDR3: CASRLRGSNQPQHF. DNA for the CDR3: TGTGCCAGCAGACTACGAGGGAGCAATCAGCCCCAGCATTTT.

The sample holds many counts of this clonotype. The rearrangement uses TRBV29-1 and TRBJ1-5, with 9 bases fitting TRBD1. Germline V CDR1 and CDR2: SQVTM, ANQGSEA. Unmatched junction bases numbered 5, after V lost 4 bases and J lost 1 base. The CDR3 is 15 residues long. The CDR3 DNA follows: TGCAGCGTTGCCGGTGGGACAGGGAGCAATCAGCCCCAGCATTTT. Translated, it gives CSVAGGTGSNQPQHF.

This clonotype was counted at least ten times. The gene calls are TRBV20-1 and TRBJ2-7, with D possibly being TRBD1 (5 bases). Germline lookup yields CDR1 DFQATT and CDR2 SNEGSKA (reference sequence). The V and J ends lost 2 bases and 4 bases respectively, with 9 bases between them. CDR3 length: 12 residues. The DNA for the CDR3 is TGCAGTGCTAGAACTCAGGGTTACGAGCAGTACTTC. Amino acids: CSARTQGYEQYF.